Below, 30 T cell receptor beta chains from the same sample are listed, as sequenced in a study of regulatory T cells in long-lasting Graves disease. Indicated time point: newly diagnosed GD, antithyroid drugs for less than 3 months. The TCR library was made from RNA that had been extracted from PBMCs in TRIzol. Building of the TCR beta libraries involved iRepertoire HTBI primers and Arm-PCR of CDR3 regions. From the multiplex PCR reads, TCRdb called clonotypes with MiXCR, one entry per CDR3 protein. There are about 400,000 distinct CDR3 sequences in the sample; 15% occur only once, and approximately 7.6% lies in the top ten. This same sample was also part of a study on T cells in Graves' hyperthyroidism and ophthalmopathy.

Source: peripheral blood mononuclear cells (PBMCs), taken at new diagnosis, from a patient treated with antithyroid drugs. These TCRs come from a middle-aged woman with Graves disease.

The table lists this clonotype with a few counts. The chain links TRBV4-2 to TRBJ2-5; 7 bases line up with TRBD1. This CDR3 has 18 residues. Germline CDR1 reads LGHNA; CDR2 reads YNFKEQ. V lost 1 base, J lost 1 base, and 12 bases stayed unmatched. The CDR3 is CASSQGGTANFLQETQYF. The DNA of the CDR3 is TGTGCCAGCAGCCAAGGTGGGACAGCCAACTTCCTCCAAGAGACCCAGTACTTC.

Details on this clonotype: At one end, the junction sequence differs from germline, possibly due to a read error. The genes are TRBV6-5 and TRBJ1-2, with no clear D. Germline CDR1 is MNHEY and CDR2 is SVGAGI. The CDR3 sequence is 15 residues long. The DNA of the CDR3 is TGTGCCAGCAGTGACTCGAACAGCGGCTCGGGTGGCTACACCTTC. Amino acid sequence: CASSDSNSGSGGYTF.

This rearrangement joins TRBV20-1 to TRBJ1-1; 11 bases line up with TRBD1. The trim removed 8 bases at V and 5 bases at J, leaving 4 bases unmatched. CDR3 length: 12 amino acids. Germline loops: CDR1 DFQATT, CDR2 SNEGSKA (reference sequence). The CDR3 loop reads CSSGTGGTEAFF. CDR3 DNA sequence: TGCAGTTCCGGGACAGGGGGTACTGAAGCTTTCTTT.

The chain employs TRBV5-1 and TRBJ2-1, with TRBD2 matching over 9 bases. The CDR3 covers 15 residues. Germline CDR1 is SGHRS and CDR2 is YFSETQ. V lost 6 bases, J lost 9 bases, and 13 bases stayed unmatched. This CDR3 is CASNPVGSGSGEQFF. The CDR3 coding sequence is TGCGCCAGCAACCCTGTGGGTAGCGGGAGCGGTGAGCAGTTCTTC.

The V gene is TRBV3-1, the J gene TRBJ1-5; D remains unclear. V was clipped by 0 bases and J by 5 bases, with 23 bases between them. Germline V gene sequence: CDR1 LGHDT, CDR2 YNNKEL (reference sequence). The CDR3 length is 19 residues. This CDR3 reads CASSQEHRPRLDRYQPQHF. The CDR3, as DNA: TGTGCCAGCAGCCAAGAACACCGTCCTAGGCTTGATAGATATCAGCCCCAGCATTTT.

This clonotype was seen repeatedly, ten times or more. The CDR3 DNA follows: TGTGCCAGTAGTAGCGGGAACCCGGGATATGCAGAGACCCAGTACTTC. Translated: CASSSGNPGYAETQYF. V gene TRBV19 combines with J gene TRBJ2-5; maybe TRBD2 (6 bases). The V end lost 4 bases, the J end lost 4 bases, and 19 bases lay between the germline ends. The CDR3 consists of 16 residues. The germline V gene encodes CDR1 LNHDA and CDR2 SQIVND (reference sequence).

This clonotype occurred many times. The V call is TRBV27, the J call TRBJ2-7; D tentatively reads TRBD1 or TRBD2 (5 bases each). The CDR3 runs to 14 residues. From germline, CDR1 is MNHEY and CDR2 SMNVEV (reference sequence). The ends were cut back, 1 base at V and 0 bases at J, with 7 bases in the middle. In nucleotides, the CDR3 is TGTGCCAGCAGTTTATATGGGGGCTCCTACGAGCAGTACTTC. This translates into CASSLYGGSYEQYF.

This clonotype was seen many times. The chain joins TRBV12-3 or TRBV12-4 to TRBJ2-7; tentative D call: TRBD2 (5 bases). The V end lost 7 bases, the J end lost 0 bases, and 16 bases lay between the germline ends. This CDR3 is built from 15 residues. The CDR3 spells CASTRDTAGSYEQYF. CDR3 bases: TGTGCCAGCACCCGTGATACGGCGGGCTCCTACGAGCAGTACTTC.

This clonotype has at least ten counts. The gene calls are TRBV11-2 and TRBJ1-5, with D hard to call. The CDR3 has 14 amino acids. Germline CDR1 SGHAT, CDR2 FQNNGV. Trimming cost V 2 bases and J 7 bases, with 12 bases left between them. In DNA, the CDR3 is TGTGCCAGCAGCTTATTATTAGGTTGGCAGCCCCAGCATTTT. Translating gives CASSLLLGWQPQHF.

This clonotype came up a few times. This chain uses TRBV12-3 or TRBV12-4 with TRBJ1-1; D is unresolved. Trimming removed 3 bases from V and 3 bases from J, with 5 bases in between. There are 12 residues in the CDR3. The CDR3 loop is CASSFTYTEAFF. DNA of the CDR3: TGTGCCAGCAGTTTCACGTACACTGAAGCTTTCTTT.

This clonotype has more than one count but fewer than ten. The J gene is TRBJ1-5, the V gene TRBV28; D unclear. Trimming stripped 4 bases from V and 3 bases from J, with 13 bases between. This CDR3 is built from 15 residues. The germline V gene encodes CDR1 MDHEN and CDR2 SYDVKM. The CDR3 nucleotides read TGTGCCAGCAGTTCCAGATCTAAACACAATCAGCCCCAGCATTTT. It is translated as CASSSRSKHNQPQHF.

This chain links TRBV28 with TRBJ1-6; D may be TRBD1 (5 bases). The CDR3 loop spans 15 amino acids. V lost 3 bases, J lost 5 bases, and 11 bases lay in between. The germline V gene encodes CDR1 MDHEN and CDR2 SYDVKM. The CDR3 protein is CASSLGTANNSPLHF. The CDR3 DNA reads as TGTGCCAGCAGTTTGGGGACCGCTAATAATTCACCCCTCCACTTT.

This clonotype was counted a single time. A far larger clone is one nucleotide away, so this likely arose from a read error. A read error is likely, as this CDR3 ends without the conserved phenylalanine or tryptophan. The chain uses TRBV28 and TRBJ2-2; D is unclear. Germline assignment: CDR1 MDHEN and CDR2 SYDVKM. CDR3 length: 12 amino acids. V was trimmed by 0 bases and J by 6 bases, leaving 2 bases between them. CDR3 sequence: CASSLWSGELFV. As DNA, the CDR3 is TGTGCCAGCAGTTTATGGTCCGGGGAGCTGTTTGTT.

The chain combines TRBV20-1 with TRBJ1-1; the D gene is possibly TRBD1 (5 bases). V lost 6 bases and J 1 base, leaving 12 bases between the germline ends. There are 13 residues in the CDR3. The germline gives CDR1 DFQATT, CDR2 SNEGSKA (reference sequence). The CDR3 sequence is CSANRLPNTEAFF. CDR3 bases: TGCAGTGCAAACAGGCTACCGAACACTGAAGCTTTCTTT.

This sequence joins TRBV9 and TRBJ2-7; 11 nucleotides line up with TRBD2. Unmatched junction bases numbered 3, after V lost 1 base and J lost 3 bases. The CDR3 length is 15 residues. Germline CDR1 SGDLS, CDR2 YYNGEE. The CDR3 reads CASSVSGTSGYEQYF. Here the CDR3 DNA reads TGTGCCAGCAGCGTATCCGGGACTAGCGGCTACGAGCAGTACTTC.

This clonotype was observed at least ten times. The chain carries TRBV20-1 and TRBJ2-7, with 7 nucleotides matching TRBD1. CDR1 DFQATT and CDR2 SNEGSKA come from the germline V gene (reference sequence). The CDR3 spans 14 residues. Losses at the gene ends were 5 bases for V and 7 bases for J; bases not matched to a gene: 14. The CDR3 DNA follows: TGCAGTGCTGTAACGGGGACAGCACTTAGAGAGCAGTACTTC. It specifies CSAVTGTALREQYF.

This clonotype was counted many times. This chain joins TRBV2 and TRBJ2-2, with 11 bases matching TRBD2. V shed 3 bases and J 7 bases; nucleotides not matched to a gene: 7. The CDR3 sequence is 16 residues long. Per the germline V gene, CDR1 is SNHLY and CDR2 is FYNNEI. Here the CDR3 reads CASSDSGRASNGELFF. The CDR3 DNA reads TGTGCCAGCAGTGATAGCGGGAGGGCCTCCAACGGGGAGCTGTTTTTT. The complete variable domain, with remaining parts taken from reference TRBV2 and TRBJ2-2, reads EPEVTQTPSHQVTQMGQEVILRCVPISNHLYFYWYRQILGQKVEFLVSFYNNEISEKSEIFDDQFSVERPDGSNFTLKIRSTKLEDSAMYFCASSDSGRASNGELFFGEGSRLTVL.

This clonotype was detected ten times or more. The chain has TRBV28 and TRBJ2-5; TRBD1 might be the D (6 bases). Germline loops: CDR1 MDHEN, CDR2 SYDVKM. The V and J ends lost 5 bases and 1 base respectively, with 14 bases between them. This CDR3 is built from 15 residues. Here the CDR3 DNA reads TGTGCCAGCAGTCCCTTGGGACACTTCCAAGAGACCCAGTACTTC. It codes for CASSPLGHFQETQYF.

At least ten counts were recorded for this clonotype. The rearrangement joins TRBV10-2 to TRBJ2-3, with TRBD2 matching over 10 bases. Germline CDR1 and CDR2: WSHSY and SAAADI. The CDR3 sequence is 13 residues long. CDR3 bases: TGCGCAAGCCCCCTAGCGGGGGCAGATACGCAGTATTTT. This gives the protein CASPLAGADTQYF.

This clonotype came up a few times. This chain connects TRBV10-3 to TRBJ2-1; D unresolved. The CDR3 spans 14 residues. The germline V and J ends were trimmed by 4 bases and 10 bases, with 17 bases remaining between them. Germline values: CDR1 ENHRY, CDR2 SYGVKD. Here the CDR3 reads CAISAARPSREQFF. CDR3 bases: TGTGCCATCAGTGCAGCTCGGCCATCTCGGGAGCAGTTCTTC.

V and J are TRBV20-1 and TRBJ2-3, with a tentative D call TRBD2 (5 bases). V was clipped by 3 bases and J by 3 bases, with 10 bases between them. The CDR3 is made up of 13 amino acids. CDR1 is DFQATT and CDR2 is SNEGSKA in the germline V gene (reference sequence). The CDR3 bases are TGCAGTGCTAGGAAAGCGGAGACAGATACGCAGTATTTT. Translating it yields CSARKAETDTQYF.

The table lists this clonotype with many counts. The chain combines TRBV30 with TRBJ2-1; TRBD2 matches at 9 bases. CDR3 length equals 11 residues. V dropped 4 bases and J dropped 15; count of bases not matched to a gene: 7. From germline, CDR1 is GTSNPN and CDR2 SVGIG (reference sequence). In DNA form, the CDR3 reads TGTGCCTGGACGGTTAGCGGGAGCGTGTTCTTC. Protein sequence: CAWTVSGSVFF. The full variable domain, its missing parts supplied by reference TRBV30 and TRBJ2-1, is SQTIHQWPATLVQPVGSPLSLECTVEGTSNPNLYWYRQAAGRGLQLLFYSVGIGQISSEVPQNLSASRPQDRQFILSSKKLLLSDSGFYLCAWTVSGSVFFGPGTRLTVL.

This clonotype was counted ten times or more. The gene calls are TRBV2 and TRBJ2-1; no definite D call. Germline CDR1 SNHLY, CDR2 FYNNEI. The V end was cut by 2 bases, the J end by 0 bases, with 20 bases between. There are 19 residues in the CDR3. The CDR3 spells CASSELARYRLSSYNEQFF. DNA for the CDR3: TGTGCCAGCAGTGAATTGGCTAGGTATCGGCTGAGCTCCTACAATGAGCAGTTCTTC.

The V call is TRBV5-1, the J call TRBJ2-5, with D unclear. V was trimmed by 0 bases and J by 3 bases, leaving 18 bases between them. The CDR3 length is 17 residues. Germline-derived CDR1 and CDR2 are SGHRS and YFSETQ. In nucleotides, the CDR3 is TGCGCCAGCAGCTTGGGTAGAGTGCTTCCCTTAGAAGAGACCCAGTACTTC. Translation gives CASSLGRVLPLEETQYF.

This sequence joins TRBV20-1 and TRBJ1-1; tentatively, D is TRBD1 (5 bases). Per the germline V gene, CDR1 is DFQATT and CDR2 is SNEGSKA (reference sequence). The CDR3 sequence is 13 residues long. V was shortened by 4 bases and J by 2 bases, with 11 bases between the two germline ends. The CDR3 spells CSAKLTVNTEAFF. The CDR3 nucleotides read TGCAGTGCTAAGCTGACAGTTAACACTGAAGCTTTCTTT.

This clonotype came up a few times. Given a far larger clone just one base away, this is likely a sequencing read error. The V and J genes are TRBV7-2 and TRBJ2-1; 7 bases map to TRBD2. The end of the DNA aligns better with TRBJ2-5, so the J call may be wrong. From germline, CDR1 is SGHTA and CDR2 FQGNSA. The CDR3 consists of 14 residues. The CDR3 reads CASNSWGGLETQYF. DNA of the CDR3: TGTGCCAGCAACTCCTGGGGGGGTTTGGAGACCCAGTACTTC.

This clonotype was counted many times. V usage is TRBV28 and J usage is TRBJ1-1; no definite D call. Per germline, CDR1 MDHEN and CDR2 SYDVKM. The CDR3 extends over 14 amino acids. Trimming removed 3 bases at V and 4 bases at J, with 12 bases between. This chain's CDR3 is CASSLVPRSTEAFF. The CDR3 DNA sequence: TGTGCCAGCAGTTTGGTCCCTCGAAGCACTGAAGCTTTCTTT.

Note on this clonotype: A much bigger clone sits one base away, suggesting this may be a read error. The chain has TRBV7-9 and TRBJ2-1, with D uncertain. The J call is uncertain, as TRBJ2-7 better fits the DNA end. The CDR3 has 12 residues. Germline values: CDR1 SEHNR, CDR2 FQNEAQ (reference sequence). In DNA form, the CDR3 reads TGTGCCAGCAGCTTTTTTGGAAACGGGCAGTACTTC. Protein: CASSFFGNGQYF.

This clonotype has ten or more counts. The chain joins TRBV9 to TRBJ1-6; possibly TRBD1 for D (5 bases). CDR1 and CDR2 from the germline V gene are SGDLS and YYNGEE. V lost 4 bases to trimming and J lost 6 bases, with 11 bases between them. This CDR3 is 14 amino acids long. The chain's CDR3 is CASSLDGGNSPLHF. The CDR3 region has the DNA TGTGCCAGCAGCTTGGACGGGGGTAATTCACCCCTCCACTTT.

This clonotype has ten or more counts. The chain recombines TRBV25-1 with TRBJ1-2; the D is unclear. Germline V gives CDR1 MGHDK, CDR2 SYGVNS. The CDR3 runs 13 residues. Deletions cut 5 bases from V and 1 base from J, with 8 bases between. The CDR3: CASSYSLNYGYTF. The CDR3 nucleotides read TGTGCCAGCAGTTACAGCCTTAACTATGGCTACACCTTC.